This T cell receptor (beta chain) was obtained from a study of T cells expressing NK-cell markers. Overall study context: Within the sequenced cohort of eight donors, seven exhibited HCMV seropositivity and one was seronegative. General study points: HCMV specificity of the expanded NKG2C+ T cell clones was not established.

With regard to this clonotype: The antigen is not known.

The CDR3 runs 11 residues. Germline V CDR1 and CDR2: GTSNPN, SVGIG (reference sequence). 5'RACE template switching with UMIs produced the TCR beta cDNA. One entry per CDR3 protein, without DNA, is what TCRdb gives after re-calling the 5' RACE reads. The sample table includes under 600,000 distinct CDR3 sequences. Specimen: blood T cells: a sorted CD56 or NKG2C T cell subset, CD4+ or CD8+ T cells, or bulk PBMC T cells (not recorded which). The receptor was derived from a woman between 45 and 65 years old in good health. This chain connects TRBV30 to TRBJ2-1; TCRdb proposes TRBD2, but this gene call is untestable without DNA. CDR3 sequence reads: CAWSEAGKQFF.